This T cell receptor (beta chain) comes out of a study of blood T cell repertoires in COVID-19. Study in general: Acute-phase and convalescent COVID-19 samples originated in the United States, Italy and Spain. PBMCs, B-cell-depleted T cells, or T cells were the source of the cDNA or gDNA that made up the material.

Original methodology: For nucleated cells, counts were estimated from reference gene primer amplification. The table came from immunoSEQ multiplex PCR; TCRdb's copy has only in-frame clones and leaves some out. The V and J calls and clone size come from that table; D and trimming were worked out from the DNA. The data show about 180,000 clones, about 91% seen once. Trimming shortened V by 0 bases and J by 8 bases, and 11 bases separated the two germline ends. The CDR3 contains 14 residues. The germline V gene has CDR1 WSHSY and CDR2 SAAADI. This TCR was sampled from a woman younger than 45 with acute or convalescent COVID-19. The specimen sequenced was peripheral blood. The rearrangement uses TRBV10-2 and TRBJ1-5; no definite D call. The CDR3 sequence: CASSESRGIEPQHF. Written as DNA, the CDR3 is TGCGCCAGCAGTGAGTCACGGGGTATCGAGCCCCAGCATTTT.